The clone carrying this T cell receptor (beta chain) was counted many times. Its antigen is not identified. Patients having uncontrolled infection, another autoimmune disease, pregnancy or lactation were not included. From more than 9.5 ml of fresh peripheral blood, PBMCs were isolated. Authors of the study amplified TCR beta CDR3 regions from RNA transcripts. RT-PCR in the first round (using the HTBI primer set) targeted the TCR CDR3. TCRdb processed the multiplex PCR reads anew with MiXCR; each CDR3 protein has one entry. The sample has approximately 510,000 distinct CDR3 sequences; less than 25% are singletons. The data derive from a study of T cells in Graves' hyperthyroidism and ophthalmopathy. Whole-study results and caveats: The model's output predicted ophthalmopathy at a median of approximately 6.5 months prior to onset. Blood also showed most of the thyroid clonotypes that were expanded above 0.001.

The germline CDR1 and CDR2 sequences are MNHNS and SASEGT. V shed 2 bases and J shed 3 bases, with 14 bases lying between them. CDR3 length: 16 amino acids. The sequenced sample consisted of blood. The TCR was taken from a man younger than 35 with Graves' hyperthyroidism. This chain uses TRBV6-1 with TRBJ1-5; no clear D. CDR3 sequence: CASSEYGLQVNQPQHF. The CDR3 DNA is TGTGCCAGCAGTGAATATGGGTTGCAGGTCAATCAGCCCCAGCATTTT.